A single sample is the source of the 22 T cell receptor beta chains below, sequenced in a study of metastatic and nonmetastatic thyroid tumors. With MiXCR, TCRdb reprocessed the PCR reads. The top ten clones hold roughly a tenth of a sample with 64,000 or so clones, roughly 17% of them seen once. Each patient went into thyroid surgery without having received any treatment. The sample comprised blood. These receptors all stem from a male donor with papillary thyroid cancer or a benign thyroid nodule (not recorded which). Some clones in this sample may be carry-over from other donors' samples.

CDR3 DNA: TGTGCCAGCAGTTACTCTGCTCCGGGACAGGTCCTTGCCGAGCAGTACTTC. It specifies CASSYSAPGQVLAEQYF. The chain links TRBV6-5 to TRBJ2-7, with TRBD1 matching 8 bases. With V trimmed by 0 bases and J by 6 bases, 13 bases remained unmatched. Germline loops: CDR1 MNHEY, CDR2 SVGAGI. This CDR3 is built from 17 residues.

In its sample, this clone was seen many times. The chain uses TRBV28 and TRBJ2-2; D gene unclear. V was pared by 6 bases and J by 5 bases, with 7 bases between. CDR1 is MDHEN, CDR2 SYDVKM, per germline. CDR3 length equals 12 residues. The DNA for the CDR3 is TGTGCCAGCAGCCTCAAGACCGGGGAGCTGTTTTTT. Its protein product is CASSLKTGELFF.

At least ten counts were recorded for this clone. The genes are TRBV7-6 and TRBJ1-6, with no clear D. Germline-derived CDR1 and CDR2 are SGHVS and FNYEAQ. Trimming removed 8 bases from V and 7 bases from J, with 12 bases in between. This CDR3 has 13 amino acids. The CDR3, as DNA: TGTGCCAGCCGTGGGCAGACAAATTCACCCCTCCACTTT. Translating gives CASRGQTNSPLHF.

This sequence joins TRBV6-2 or TRBV6-3 and TRBJ2-6, with TRBD2 identical over 11 bases. The germline CDR1 and CDR2 sequences are MNHEY and SVGEGT. J lost 4 bases, V lost 0 bases, and 14 bases had no gene match. This CDR3 is built from 21 residues. The CDR3 loop reads CASSYSILTSGTPGGANVLTF. The CDR3 nucleotides are TGTGCCAGCAGTTACTCGATTTTGACTAGCGGGACCCCTGGGGGGGCCAACGTCCTGACTTTC.

This clone was detected ten times or more. The genes are TRBV4-3 and TRBJ1-3; D remains unclear. CDR3 length: 15 amino acids. CDR1 and CDR2 (germline): LGHNA, YSLEER. V dropped 4 bases and J dropped 5 bases, with 15 bases sitting between them. For the CDR3, the DNA is TGCGCCAGCAGCCGGGTCAGTGGACCCAGAAACACCATATATTTT. Its protein product is CASSRVSGPRNTIYF.

The table lists this clone with many counts. The genes are TRBV4-3 and TRBJ2-1; TRBD2 aligns across 8 bases. The trim removed 5 bases at V and 4 bases at J, leaving 7 bases unmatched. Germline V gene lookup returns CDR1 LGHNA and CDR2 YSLEER. The CDR3 loop spans 15 amino acids. CDR3 amino acids: CASSLGLAEYNEQFF. CDR3 DNA sequence: TGCGCCAGCAGCTTAGGACTAGCAGAATACAATGAGCAGTTCTTC.

This clone has a count of ten or more. V usage is TRBV30 and J usage is TRBJ1-6, with TRBD1 matching over 7 bases. This CDR3 region has 14 residues. V was clipped by 2 bases and J by 11 bases; unmatched bases: 9. In germline, CDR1 is GTSNPN, CDR2 SVGIG (reference sequence). CDR3 amino acids: CAWSTGAERPPLHF. The CDR3 coding sequence is TGTGCCTGGAGTACAGGGGCCGAGAGGCCACCCCTCCACTTT.

This clone was picked up a small number of times. The junction shows a germline mismatch at one end, possibly a read error. The genes are TRBV6-2 or TRBV6-3 and TRBJ2-1; 7 nucleotides match TRBD2. Germline V lookup: CDR1 MNHEY, CDR2 SVGEGT. CDR3 length: 15 amino acids. This CDR3 is CASSYGLAGADEQLF. CDR3 nucleotides: TGTGCCAGCAGTTACGGCCTGGCGGGAGCGGATGAGCAGCTCTTC.

This clone was picked up many times. The V and J genes are TRBV20-1 and TRBJ2-1, with D unclear. Trimming stripped 3 bases from V and 0 bases from J, with 9 bases between. CDR3 length equals 14 residues. Germline V gives CDR1 DFQATT, CDR2 SNEGSKA (reference sequence). The CDR3, as DNA: TGCAGTGCTAGTGCCTTCATCTCCTACAATGAGCAGTTCTTC. Encoded protein: CSASAFISYNEQFF.

This clone was seen just once. CDR3: CSVVRPGTDWSQHF. DNA of the CDR3: TGCAGCGTTGTCCGACCCGGGACCGACTGGTCCCAGCATTTT. The chain recombines TRBV29-1 with TRBJ1-5, with D possibly being TRBD1 (5 bases). Trimming pared 4 bases from V and 11 bases from J, leaving 21 bases between. The germline V gene has CDR1 SQVTM and CDR2 ANQGSEA. The CDR3 extends over 14 amino acids.

This clone occurred many times. The chain carries TRBV7-9 and TRBJ1-2, with D possibly being TRBD1 (5 bases). CDR1 is SEHNR, CDR2 FQNEAQ, per germline (reference sequence). The CDR3 is made up of 15 amino acids. The germline V and J ends were trimmed by 1 base and 4 bases, with 13 bases remaining between them. CDR3 sequence (DNA): TGTGCCAGCAGCTTAGGAGGAGGGGAGACCTATGGCTACACCTTC. Protein sequence: CASSLGGGETYGYTF.

This clone was seen repeatedly, ten times or more. The chain links TRBV13 to TRBJ2-1, with D uncertain. Trimming took 2 bases from V and 7 from J, leaving 6 bases between them. This CDR3 comprises 12 residues. Germline V gives CDR1 PRHDT, CDR2 FYEKMQ (reference sequence). The CDR3 reads CASSLKWNEQFF. As DNA, the CDR3 is TGTGCCAGCAGCTTAAAGTGGAATGAGCAGTTCTTC.

The chain links TRBV6-1 to TRBJ1-1; D is ambiguous. V was shortened by 7 bases and J by 4 bases, with 16 bases between the two germline ends. The germline V gene encodes CDR1 MNHNS and CDR2 SASEGT. The CDR3 runs 14 residues. The CDR3 spells CASIGPASSTEAFF. The CDR3 region has the DNA TGTGCCAGCATAGGACCTGCCAGTAGCACTGAAGCTTTCTTT.

This clone was seen a few times. This sequence may be a read error, since a much larger clone differs from it by one base. V and J are TRBV29-1 and TRBJ1-1; D is ambiguous. CDR3 length: 12 amino acids. Germline V lookup: CDR1 SQVTM, CDR2 ANQGSEA. Trimming left V 5 bases short and J 7 bases short, with 14 bases between. The CDR3 loop reads CSVSLLWGEAFF. CDR3 sequence (DNA): TGCAGCGTTTCTCTCCTTTGGGGTGAAGCTTTCTTT.

This clone has a handful of counts. This clone may be a read error of a much larger clone one base away. The CDR3 here is CASRRGSVELFF. In DNA, the CDR3 is TGTGCCAGCCGTAGGGGGTCCGTGGAGCTGTTTTTT. V is TRBV19 and J is TRBJ2-2; weak D call: TRBD1 (6 bases). V was clipped by 9 bases and J by 10 bases, with 15 bases between them. The length of the CDR3 is 12 residues. From germline, CDR1 is LNHDA and CDR2 SQIVND (reference sequence). The full variable domain, in which reference TRBV19 and TRBJ2-2 provide the parts outside the CDR3, is DGGITQSPKYLFRKEGQNVTLSCEQNLNHDAMYWYRQDPGQGLRLIYYSQIVNDFQKGDIAEGYSVSREKKESFPLTVTSAQKNPTAFYLCASRRGSVELFFGEGSRLTVL.

Of note for this clone: One junction end does not reproduce the germline sequence, and a read error may be involved. V gene TRBV6-1 combines with J gene TRBJ1-5; D is uncertain. The CDR3 covers 13 residues. CDR1 is MNHNS and CDR2 is SASEGT in the germline V gene. Here the CDR3 reads CASSVARNQTQHF. CDR3 bases: TGTGCCAGCAGTGTAGCGAGAAATCAGACCCAGCATTTT.

This clone was seen many times. The rearrangement uses TRBV3-1 and TRBJ1-1; the match to TRBD1 covers 9 bases. V gave up 5 bases and J gave up 6 bases; unmatched junction bases: 7. In germline, CDR1 is LGHDT, CDR2 YNNKEL (reference sequence). The CDR3 loop spans 14 amino acids. CDR3 amino acids: CASSDRGEFPEAFF. DNA of the CDR3: TGTGCCAGCAGCGACAGGGGGGAGTTTCCTGAAGCTTTCTTT.

The sample holds many counts of this clone. The CDR3 nucleotides read TGTGCCAGCAGTTTTGGAGGGTGGAGTCCCCACGGGGAGCTGTTTTTT. Protein: CASSFGGWSPHGELFF. V usage is TRBV12-3 or TRBV12-4 and J usage is TRBJ2-2, with D maybe TRBD2 (6 bases). Trimming stripped 3 bases from V and 7 bases from J, with 18 bases between. CDR3 length: 16 residues.

This clone was observed many times. The chain recombines TRBV28 with TRBJ2-1, with 7 bases identical to TRBD2. Trimming at V came to 1 base and at J to 0 bases, leaving 6 bases not matched to a gene. The germline V gene encodes CDR1 MDHEN and CDR2 SYDVKM. This CDR3 has 17 residues. CDR3 region: CASSLLTSESSYNEQFF. CDR3 DNA: TGTGCCAGCAGTTTATTAACTAGCGAGAGCTCCTACAATGAGCAGTTCTTC.

This clone is termed medium-sized. V and J are TRBV2 and TRBJ1-1; 7 bases map to TRBD1. The CDR3 length is 12 residues. The V gene end was trimmed by 4 bases and the J gene end by 8 bases; junction bases not matched to a gene: 4. Germline values: CDR1 SNHLY, CDR2 FYNNEI. In nucleotides, the CDR3 is TGTGCCAGCAGTGGTGGACAGGACGAAGCTTTCTTT. It is translated as CASSGGQDEAFF.

This clone was recorded many times. The V and J genes are TRBV5-5 and TRBJ2-7; 9 bases fit TRBD1. Trimming cost V 4 bases and J 3 bases; bases outside gene matches: 5. The V gene's germline CDR1 is SGHKS and CDR2 YYEKEE (reference sequence). CDR3 size: 14 residues. CDR3 loop: CASSPPGQGYEQYV. DNA for the CDR3: TGTGCCAGCAGCCCGCCGGGACAGGGCTACGAGCAGTACGTC.

Many counts were recorded for this clone. The rearrangement joins TRBV6-2 or TRBV6-3 to TRBJ2-2; no clear D gene. The germline CDR1 and CDR2 sequences are MNHEY and SVGEGT. CDR3 length: 14 residues. V was clipped by 2 bases and J by 3 bases, with 7 bases between them. CDR3 sequence reads: CASSYVIYTGELFF. The CDR3 DNA reads as TGTGCCAGCAGTTACGTGATATACACCGGGGAGCTGTTTTTT.